This T cell receptor (beta chain) derives from a study of blood T cells in healthy people across ages. The authors ran a second PCR of about 6 to 12 cycles using a sample-barcoded 5' primer and a J-beta primer mix. Tagging of each cDNA molecule was performed by a template-switch adaptor with 12 random nucleotides. TCRdb independently ran MiXCR on the 5' RACE reads; one entry per CDR3 protein. The sample contains about 1 million distinct CDR3 sequences, around 45% of which appear only once. This clonotype was seen just once. V was pared by 3 bases and J by 1 base, with 5 bases of the junction left unmatched. CDR1 and CDR2 from the germline V gene are DFQATT and SNEGSKA (reference sequence). The CDR3 is made up of 16 amino acids.

The sample consisted of blood. The TCR sequence derives from an older woman in good health. The J gene is TRBJ2-7, the V gene TRBV20-1, with 14 bases fitting TRBD2. For the CDR3, the DNA is TGCAGTGCTAGGGGGACTAGCGGGAGCGAGTCCTACGAGCAGTACTTC. It yields the protein CSARGTSGSESYEQYF.